A selection of T cell receptor beta chains follows, all from one sample in a study of shared clonotypes between healthy human individuals. Clones were sequenced by immunoSEQ multiplex PCR, and TCRdb holds only the in-frame ones, with some missing. There are about 590,000 clones in the sample; 95% to 96% occur only once, and about 0.11% lies in the top ten. Sequencing was done on a sample of naive CD8+ T cells sorted from blood. These receptor sequences come from a woman aged 25 to 39 in good health. Both conserved end residues are part of each CDR3. The D gene is left open where the match is weak. Clone sizes are given selectively: once, few, many, or a class where the clone is expanded.

j_call,d_call,clone_size,v_call,cdr3_aa,cdr3_nt
TRBJ1-1,TRBD1,.,TRBV7-8,CASSLLAGWGQAEAFF,TGTGCCAGCAGCTTACTCGCAGGGTGGGGACAGGCTGAAGCTTTCTTT
TRBJ2-5,TRBD1,once,TRBV27,CASSSGQGGTETQYF,TGTGCCAGCAGTTCAGGACAGGGGGGAACGGAGACCCAGTACTTC
TRBJ2-3,TRBD2,.,TRBV7-2,CASSSVQREVTDTQYF,TGTGCCAGCAGCAGCGTGCAGCGGGAGGTTACAGATACGCAGTATTTT
TRBJ2-7,.,.,TRBV9,CASSAGTSDYEQYF,TGTGCCAGCAGCGCCGGGACGTCGGACTACGAGCAGTACTTC
TRBJ2-1,TRBD1,.,TRBV27,CASTPGQGLNEQFF,TGTGCCAGCACCCCGGGACAGGGGTTAAATGAGCAGTTCTTC
TRBJ2-7,TRBD1,.,TRBV9,CASSTGQGAYEQYF,TGTGCCAGCAGCACCGGACAGGGAGCCTACGAGCAGTACTTC
TRBJ2-5,.,.,TRBV27,CASSLRDSLQETQYF,TGTGCCAGCAGTTTAAGGGACTCTCTCCAAGAGACCCAGTACTTC
TRBJ1-5,.,.,TRBV28,CASSAAGVSNQPQHF,TGTGCCAGCAGTGCAGCTGGGGTGAGCAATCAGCCCCAGCATTTT
TRBJ2-1,.,.,TRBV5-6,CASRGRSSYNEQFF,TGTGCCAGCAGAGGGAGAAGCTCCTACAATGAGCAGTTCTTC
TRBJ2-2,TRBD2,.,TRBV28,CASSLRLASLNTGELFF,TGTGCCAGCAGTTTACGACTAGCGTCCTTAAACACCGGGGAGCTGTTTTTT
TRBJ2-1,.,.,TRBV28,CASRAKGVNSYNEQFF,TGTGCCAGCAGGGCCAAGGGTGTGAACTCCTACAATGAGCAGTTCTTC
TRBJ2-7,.,.,TRBV2,CASSEVRAIYEQYF,TGTGCCAGCAGTGAAGTCCGGGCTATATACGAGCAGTACTTC
TRBJ2-7,TRBD1,.,TRBV7-9,CASSLGIPRQGPKHEQYF,TGTGCCAGCAGCTTAGGAATTCCAAGACAGGGGCCTAAGCACGAGCAGTACTTC
TRBJ1-1,.,few,TRBV7-9,CASRAGWAGKTEAFF,TGTGCCAGCAGGGCCGGGTGGGCAGGGAAGACTGAAGCTTTCTTT
TRBJ1-2,.,.,TRBV6-1,CASSETETNYGYTF,TGTGCCAGCAGTGAGACAGAAACTAACTATGGCTACACCTTC
TRBJ1-1,.,.,TRBV7-8,CASSLSGPLFNTEAFF,TGTGCCAGCAGCTTAAGCGGTCCACTTTTTAACACTGAAGCTTTCTTT